What follows is one T cell receptor beta chain and its context. Antigen unknown. The germline V gene has CDR1 SNHLY and CDR2 FYNNEI. The junction had 8 bases not matched to a gene; V was cut back by 6 bases and J by 4 bases. The CDR3 has 17 amino acids. Treatment here: oral pan-JAK inhibitor, 5-10 mg twice daily. It was from alopecia areata patients that lesional scalp punch biopsies and peripheral blood were collected. The record originates from a study of CD8+ T cells in alopecia areata. Overall study findings and caveats: Sequencing of scalp samples also includes resident alphabeta T cells from normal skin. Higher clonality than in normal scalp was seen in lesional scalp, especially alopecia totalis/universalis. Tofacitinib produced a significant decrease in scalp clonality and in expanded CD8+ clones among the top 100.

cDNA reverse transcribed from extracted RNA served as the sequencing template. Measured with immunoSEQ multiplex PCR; TCRdb has only the in-frame clones, and not every one. The sample yields some 150,000 clones, 45% to 60% seen once. V usage is TRBV2 and J usage is TRBJ2-2, with 13 bases aligning to TRBD2. The input for sequencing was CD8+ T cells sorted from blood, taken at week 4, from a patient treated with tofacitinib. The source is a human donor with alopecia areata. The CDR3 sequence is CASSELAGGPGTGELFF. The CDR3 DNA reads TGTGCCAGCAGCGAACTAGCGGGGGGGCCTGGCACCGGGGAGCTGTTTTTT. The variable domain in full, completed from reference TRBV2 and TRBJ2-2, reads EPEVTQTPSHQVTQMGQEVILRCVPISNHLYFYWYRQILGQKVEFLVSFYNNEISEKSEIFDDQFSVERPDGSNFTLKIRSTKLEDSAMYFCASSELAGGPGTGELFFGEGSRLTVL.